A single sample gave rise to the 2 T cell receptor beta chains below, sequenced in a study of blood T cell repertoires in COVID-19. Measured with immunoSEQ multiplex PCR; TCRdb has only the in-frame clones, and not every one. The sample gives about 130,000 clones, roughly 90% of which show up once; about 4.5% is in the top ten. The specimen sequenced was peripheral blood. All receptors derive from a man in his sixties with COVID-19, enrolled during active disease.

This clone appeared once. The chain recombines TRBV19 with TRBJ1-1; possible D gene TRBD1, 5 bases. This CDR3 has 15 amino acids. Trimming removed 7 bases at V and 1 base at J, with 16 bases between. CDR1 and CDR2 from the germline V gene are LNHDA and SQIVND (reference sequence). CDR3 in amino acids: CASTAGPAENTEAFF. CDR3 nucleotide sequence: TGTGCCAGTACGGCGGGGCCGGCCGAGAACACTGAAGCTTTCTTT.

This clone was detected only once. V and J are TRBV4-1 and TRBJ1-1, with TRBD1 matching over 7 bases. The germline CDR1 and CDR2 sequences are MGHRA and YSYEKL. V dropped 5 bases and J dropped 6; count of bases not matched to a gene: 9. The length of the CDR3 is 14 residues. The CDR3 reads CASSTVDRESEAFF. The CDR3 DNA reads TGCGCCAGCAGCACTGTCGACAGGGAATCTGAAGCTTTCTTT.